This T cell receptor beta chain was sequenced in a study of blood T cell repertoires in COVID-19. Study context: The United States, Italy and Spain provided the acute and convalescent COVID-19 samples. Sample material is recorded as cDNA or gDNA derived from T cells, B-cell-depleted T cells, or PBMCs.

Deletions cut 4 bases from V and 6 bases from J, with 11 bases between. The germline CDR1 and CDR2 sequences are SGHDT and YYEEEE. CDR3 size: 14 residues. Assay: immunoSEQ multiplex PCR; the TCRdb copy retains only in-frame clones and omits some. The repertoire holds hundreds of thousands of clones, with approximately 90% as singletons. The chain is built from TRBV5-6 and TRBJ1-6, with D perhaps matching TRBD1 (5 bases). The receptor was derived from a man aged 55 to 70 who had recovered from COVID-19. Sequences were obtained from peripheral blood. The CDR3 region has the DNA TGTGCCAGCAGCGGTGGACATATTAATTCACCCCTCCACTTT. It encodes CASSGGHINSPLHF.